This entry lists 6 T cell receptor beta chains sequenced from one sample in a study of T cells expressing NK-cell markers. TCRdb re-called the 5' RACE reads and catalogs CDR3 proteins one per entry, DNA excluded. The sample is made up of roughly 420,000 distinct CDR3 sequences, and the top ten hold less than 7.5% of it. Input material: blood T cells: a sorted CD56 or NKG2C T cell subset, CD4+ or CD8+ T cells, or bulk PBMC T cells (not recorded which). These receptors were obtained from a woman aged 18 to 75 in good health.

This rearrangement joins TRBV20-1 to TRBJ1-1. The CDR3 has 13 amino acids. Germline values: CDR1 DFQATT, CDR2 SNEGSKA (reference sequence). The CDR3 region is CSAIRGSNTEAFF.

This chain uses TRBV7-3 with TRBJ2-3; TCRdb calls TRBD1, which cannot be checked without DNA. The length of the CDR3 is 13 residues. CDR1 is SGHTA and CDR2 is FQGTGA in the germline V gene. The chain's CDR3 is CASSSPREDTQYF.

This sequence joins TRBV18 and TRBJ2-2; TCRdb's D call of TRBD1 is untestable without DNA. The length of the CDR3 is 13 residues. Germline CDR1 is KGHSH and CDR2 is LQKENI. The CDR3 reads CASSPGQSGELFF.

The chain's CDR3 is CSARDRGTPYEQYF. The chain carries TRBV20-1 and TRBJ2-7. The CDR3 length is 14 residues. Germline-derived CDR1 and CDR2 are DFQATT and SNEGSKA (reference sequence).

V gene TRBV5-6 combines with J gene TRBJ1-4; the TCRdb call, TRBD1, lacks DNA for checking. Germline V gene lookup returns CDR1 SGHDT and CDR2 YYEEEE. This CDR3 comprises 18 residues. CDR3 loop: CASSSGVYMGLNNEKLFF.

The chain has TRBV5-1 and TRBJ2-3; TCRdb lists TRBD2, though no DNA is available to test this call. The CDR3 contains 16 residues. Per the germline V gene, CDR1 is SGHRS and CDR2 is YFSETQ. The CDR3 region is CASSLIGSGRADTQYF. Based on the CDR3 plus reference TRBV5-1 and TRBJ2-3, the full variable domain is KAGVTQTPRYLIKTRGQQVTLSCSPISGHRSVSWYQQTPGQGLQFLFEYFSETQRNKGNFPGRFSGRQFSNSRSEMNVSTLELGDSALYLCASSLIGSGRADTQYFGPGTRLTVL.